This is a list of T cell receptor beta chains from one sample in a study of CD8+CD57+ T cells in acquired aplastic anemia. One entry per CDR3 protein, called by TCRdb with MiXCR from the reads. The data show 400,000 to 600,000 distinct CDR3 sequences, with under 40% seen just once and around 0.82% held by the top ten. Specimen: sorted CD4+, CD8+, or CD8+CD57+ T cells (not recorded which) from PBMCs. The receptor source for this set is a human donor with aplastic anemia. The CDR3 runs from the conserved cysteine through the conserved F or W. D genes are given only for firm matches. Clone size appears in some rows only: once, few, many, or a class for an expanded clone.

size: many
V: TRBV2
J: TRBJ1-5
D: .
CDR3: CASSEVDSNQPQHF
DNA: TGTGCCAGCAGTGAGGTCGATAGCAATCAGCCCCAGCATTTT

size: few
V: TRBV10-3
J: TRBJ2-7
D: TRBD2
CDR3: CAISAGDEYTGEQYF
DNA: TGTGCCATTTCAGCGGGAGACGAATACACCGGGGAGCAGTACTTC

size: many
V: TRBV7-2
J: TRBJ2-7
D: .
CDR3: CASSSGLGARYEQYF
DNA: TGTGCCAGCAGCTCTGGTCTAGGAGCTCGGTACGAGCAGTACTTC

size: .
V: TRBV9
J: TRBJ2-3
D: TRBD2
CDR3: CASSVELRGSTDTQYF
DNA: TGTGCCAGCAGCGTAGAATTGCGGGGGAGCACAGATACGCAGTATTTT

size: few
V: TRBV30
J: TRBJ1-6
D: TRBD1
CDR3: CAWKHRGNSPLHF
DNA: TGTGCCTGGAAGCACAGGGGCAATTCACCCCTCCACTTT

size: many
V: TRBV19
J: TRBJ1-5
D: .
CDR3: CASSIGNSPNQPQHF
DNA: TGTGCCAGTAGTATAGGAAACAGCCCCAATCAGCCCCAGCATTTT

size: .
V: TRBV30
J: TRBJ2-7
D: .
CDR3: CAWNKLRGIGEQYF
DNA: TGTGCCTGGAATAAATTACGGGGGATTGGGGAGCAGTACTTC

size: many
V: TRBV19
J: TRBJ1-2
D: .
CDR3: CASSIVWGQGNYGYTF
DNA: TGTGCCAGTAGTATCGTCTGGGGGCAGGGCAACTATGGCTACACCTTC

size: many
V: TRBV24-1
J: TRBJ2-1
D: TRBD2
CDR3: CATSDNRDYNNEQFF
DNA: TGTGCCACCAGTGATAACCGGGACTACAACAATGAGCAGTTCTTC

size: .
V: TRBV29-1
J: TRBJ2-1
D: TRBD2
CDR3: CSFPSGAEQFF
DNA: TGCAGCTTCCCTAGCGGGGCTGAGCAGTTCTTC

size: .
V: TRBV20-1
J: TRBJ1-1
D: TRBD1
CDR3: CSTRTGTGSTEAFF
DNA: TGCAGTACTAGAACCGGGACAGGGAGCACTGAAGCTTTCTTT

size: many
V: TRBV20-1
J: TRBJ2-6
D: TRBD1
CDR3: CSARTGWANVLTF
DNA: TGCAGTGCTAGGACAGGGTGGGCCAACGTCCTGACTTTC

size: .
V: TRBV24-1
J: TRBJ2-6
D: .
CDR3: CATSDFFSFGLCSGANVLTF
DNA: TGTGCCACCAGTGATTTTTTTAGTTTCGGGCTGTGCTCTGGGGCCAACGTCCTGACTTTC

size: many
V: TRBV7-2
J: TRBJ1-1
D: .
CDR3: CASSLVPNFAVEAFF
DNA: TGTGCCAGCAGCTTAGTCCCGAATTTCGCGGTTGAAGCTTTCTTT

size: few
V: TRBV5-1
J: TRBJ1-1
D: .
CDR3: CASSLDTTGDEAFF
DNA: TGCGCCAGCAGCCTCGACACTACGGGCGATGAAGCTTTCTTT

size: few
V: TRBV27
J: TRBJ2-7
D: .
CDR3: CASSWGVTYEQYF
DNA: TGTGCCAGCAGTTGGGGGGTGACCTACGAGCAGTACTTC

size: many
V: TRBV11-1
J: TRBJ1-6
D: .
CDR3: CASSRISGNSPLHF
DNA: TGTGCCAGCAGCCGTATTTCAGGGAATTCACCCCTCCACTTT

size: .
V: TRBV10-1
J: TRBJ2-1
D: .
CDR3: CASSESTGVQFF
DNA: TGCGCCAGCAGTGAGTCGACGGGAGTGCAGTTCTTC

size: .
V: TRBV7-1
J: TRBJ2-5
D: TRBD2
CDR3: CASSSGLAGGPAETQYF
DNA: TGTGCCAGCAGCTCAGGACTAGCGGGAGGGCCGGCGGAGACCCAGTACTTC

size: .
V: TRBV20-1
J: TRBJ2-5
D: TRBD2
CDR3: CSALSGAISETQYF
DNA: TGCAGTGCACTTAGCGGGGCAATTTCAGAGACCCAGTACTTC

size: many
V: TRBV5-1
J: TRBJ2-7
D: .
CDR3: CASSLTYEQYF
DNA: TGTGCCAGCAGTCTCACCTACGAGCAGTACTTC

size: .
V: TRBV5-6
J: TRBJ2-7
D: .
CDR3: CAWNFLSYEQYF
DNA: TGTGCCTGGAATTTCCTATCCTACGAGCAGTACTTC

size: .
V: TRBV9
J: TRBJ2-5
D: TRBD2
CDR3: CASSSLAGGPETQYF
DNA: TGTGCCAGCAGTTCACTGGCGGGGGGGCCAGAGACCCAGTACTTC

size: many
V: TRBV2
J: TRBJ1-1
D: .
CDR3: CASSERVENTEAFF
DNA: TGTGCCAGCAGTGAGAGGGTTGAGAACACTGAAGCTTTCTTT

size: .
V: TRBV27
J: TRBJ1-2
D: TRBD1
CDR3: CASSPYATGGSYGYTF
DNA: TGTGCCAGCAGTCCGTACGCTACAGGGGGCTCCTATGGCTACACCTTC

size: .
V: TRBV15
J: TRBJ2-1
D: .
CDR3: CATSRDQERSEQFF
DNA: TGTGCCACCAGCAGAGATCAAGAGCGTTCTGAGCAGTTCTTC

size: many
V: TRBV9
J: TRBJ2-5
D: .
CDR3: CASSVTGAGETQYF
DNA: TGTGCCAGCAGCGTCACGGGGGCTGGGGAGACCCAGTACTTC

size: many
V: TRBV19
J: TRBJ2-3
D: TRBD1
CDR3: CASSETGATTDTQYF
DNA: TGTGCCAGTAGCGAGACAGGGGCTACCACAGATACGCAGTATTTT

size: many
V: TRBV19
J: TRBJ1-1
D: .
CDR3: CASSILSENTEAFF
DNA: TGTGCCAGTAGTATCCTTTCAGAGAACACTGAAGCTTTCTTT

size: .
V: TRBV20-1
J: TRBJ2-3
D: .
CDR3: CSPRGHTDTQYF
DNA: TGCAGTCCAAGGGGCCACACAGATACGCAGTATTTT

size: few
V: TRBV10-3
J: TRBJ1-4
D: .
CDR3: CATEVSRGVNEKLFF
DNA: TGTGCCACCGAGGTCTCCAGGGGCGTTAATGAAAAACTGTTTTTT

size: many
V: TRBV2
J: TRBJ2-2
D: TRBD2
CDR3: CASSRSGSGTGELFF
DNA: TGTGCCAGCAGTAGAAGCGGGAGTGGAACCGGGGAGCTGTTTTTT

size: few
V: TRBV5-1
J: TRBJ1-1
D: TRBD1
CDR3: CASSLAQGAHTEAFF
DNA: TGCGCCAGCAGCCTTGCCCAGGGGGCGCACACTGAAGCTTTCTTT

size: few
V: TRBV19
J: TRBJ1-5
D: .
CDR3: CASSIQGLGNQPQHF
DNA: TGTGCCAGTAGTATCCAGGGTTTGGGCAATCAGCCCCAGCATTTT

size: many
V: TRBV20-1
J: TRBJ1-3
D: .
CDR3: CSAPILGNTIYF
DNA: TGCAGTGCTCCAATATTGGGAAACACCATATATTTT

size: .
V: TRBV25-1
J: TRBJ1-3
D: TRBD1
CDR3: CASSARTGTNSGNTIYF
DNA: TGTGCCAGCAGTGCCAGGACAGGCACCAACTCTGGAAACACCATATATTTT

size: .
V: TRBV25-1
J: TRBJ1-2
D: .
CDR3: CVLLCQQLRIRGGTNYGYTF
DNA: .

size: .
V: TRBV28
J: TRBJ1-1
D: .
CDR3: CASSTGQNEAFF
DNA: TGTGCCAGCAGTACCGGACAGAATGAAGCTTTCTTT

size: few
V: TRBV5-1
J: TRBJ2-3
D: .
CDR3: CASSGGTSGGYTQYF
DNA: TGCGCCAGCAGCGGGGGGACTTCGGGTGGTTATACGCAGTATTTT

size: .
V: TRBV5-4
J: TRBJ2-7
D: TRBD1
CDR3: CASSPTGVTNYEQYF
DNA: TGTGCCAGCAGCCCCACAGGGGTGACTAACTACGAGCAGTACTTC

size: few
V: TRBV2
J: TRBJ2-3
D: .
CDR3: CASIGTATTQYF
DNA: TGTGCCAGCATAGGGACTGCAACTACGCAGTATTTT

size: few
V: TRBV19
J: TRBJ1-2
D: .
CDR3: CAWSVRWDGYTF
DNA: TGTGCCTGGAGTGTACGGTGGGATGGCTACACCTTC

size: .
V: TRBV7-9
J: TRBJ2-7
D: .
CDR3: CASSPDGDYEQYF
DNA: TGTGCCAGCAGCCCCGACGGAGACTACGAGCAGTACTTC

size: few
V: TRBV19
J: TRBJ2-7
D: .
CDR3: CASSPTGRFAAYEQYF
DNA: TGTGCCAGCTCACCCACTGGACGGTTCGCCGCCTACGAGCAGTACTTC

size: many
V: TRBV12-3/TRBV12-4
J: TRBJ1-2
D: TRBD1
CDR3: CASSTDRLLGYTF
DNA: TGTGCCAGCAGTACGGACAGGTTGTTGGGCTACACCTTC

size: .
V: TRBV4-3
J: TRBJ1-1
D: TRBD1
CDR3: CASSPGRTGDAEAFF
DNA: TGCGCCAGCAGCCCAGGGAGGACAGGGGATGCTGAAGCTTTCTTT

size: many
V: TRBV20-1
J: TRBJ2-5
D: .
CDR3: CSARQGRETQYF
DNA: TGCAGTGCTAGACAGGGTCGGGAGACCCAGTACTTC

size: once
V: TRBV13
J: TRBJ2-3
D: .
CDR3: CASIAVGTDTQYF
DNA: TGTGCCAGTATCGCCGTGGGCACAGATACGCAGTATTTT

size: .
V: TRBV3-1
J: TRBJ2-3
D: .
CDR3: CASSPAISTDTQYF
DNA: TGTGCCAGCAGCCCTGCAATATCGACAGATACGCAGTATTTT

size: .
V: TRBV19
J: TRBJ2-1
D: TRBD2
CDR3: CASSPRGSGGYNEQFF
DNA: TGTGCCAGTAGTCCACGCGGTAGCGGGGGCTACAATGAGCAGTTCTTC

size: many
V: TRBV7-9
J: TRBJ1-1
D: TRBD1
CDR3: CASSLEGGAEAFF
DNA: TGTGCCAGCAGCTTAGAAGGGGGCGCTGAAGCTTTCTTT

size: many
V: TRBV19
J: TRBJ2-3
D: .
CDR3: CASSAIGYSDTQYF
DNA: TGTGCCAGTAGCGCCATCGGATACTCAGATACGCAGTATTTT

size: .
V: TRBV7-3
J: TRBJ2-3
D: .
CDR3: CASNPRPNTDTQYF
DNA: TGTGCCAGCAACCCGCGGCCCAACACAGATACGCAGTATTTT

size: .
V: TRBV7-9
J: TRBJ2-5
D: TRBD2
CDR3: CASSFSSGAQETQYF
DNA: TGCGCCAGCAGCTTTAGTAGCGGGGCTCAAGAGACCCAGTACTTC

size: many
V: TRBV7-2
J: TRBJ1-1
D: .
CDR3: CASSGRAWGGEAFF
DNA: TGTGCCAGCAGCGGGCGGGCTTGGGGAGGTGAAGCTTTCTTT

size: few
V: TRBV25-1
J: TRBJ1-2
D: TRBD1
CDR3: CASGTGHYEQYSGYTF
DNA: TGTGCCAGCGGGACAGGGCACTACGAGCAGTACTCTGGCTACACCTTC